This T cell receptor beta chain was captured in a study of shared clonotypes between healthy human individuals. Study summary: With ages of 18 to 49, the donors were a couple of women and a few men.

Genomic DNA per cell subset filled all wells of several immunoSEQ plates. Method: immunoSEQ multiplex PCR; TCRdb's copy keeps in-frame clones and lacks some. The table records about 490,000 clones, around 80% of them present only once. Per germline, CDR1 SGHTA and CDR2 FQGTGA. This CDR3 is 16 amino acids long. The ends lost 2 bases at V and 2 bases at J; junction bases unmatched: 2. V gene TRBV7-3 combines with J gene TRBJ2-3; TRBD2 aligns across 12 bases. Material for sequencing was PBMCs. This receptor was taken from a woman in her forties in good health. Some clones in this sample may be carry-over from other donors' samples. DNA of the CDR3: TGTGCCAGCAGCTTAGGGACTAGCGGGCTCACAGATACGCAGTATTTT. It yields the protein CASSLGTSGLTDTQYF.